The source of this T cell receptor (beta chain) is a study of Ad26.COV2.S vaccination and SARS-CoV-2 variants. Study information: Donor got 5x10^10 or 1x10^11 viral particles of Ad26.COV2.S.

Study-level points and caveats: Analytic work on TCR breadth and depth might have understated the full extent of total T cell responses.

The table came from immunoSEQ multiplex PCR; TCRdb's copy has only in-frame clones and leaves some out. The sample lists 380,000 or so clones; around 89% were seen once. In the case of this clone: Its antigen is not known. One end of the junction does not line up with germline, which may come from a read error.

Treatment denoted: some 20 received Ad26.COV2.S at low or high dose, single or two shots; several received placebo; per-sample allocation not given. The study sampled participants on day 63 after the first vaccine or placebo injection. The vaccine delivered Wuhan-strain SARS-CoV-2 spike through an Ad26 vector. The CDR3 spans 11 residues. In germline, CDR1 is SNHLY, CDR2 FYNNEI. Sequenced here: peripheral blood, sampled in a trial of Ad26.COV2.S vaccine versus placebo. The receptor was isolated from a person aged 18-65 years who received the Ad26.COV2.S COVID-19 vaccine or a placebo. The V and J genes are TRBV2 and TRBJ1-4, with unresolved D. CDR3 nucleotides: TGTGCCAGCAGTCCGGACGCGACACCCCTTTTT. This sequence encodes CASSPDATPLF.